One and the same sample provided the 19 T cell receptor beta chains below, sequenced in a study of T cells in Graves' hyperthyroidism and ophthalmopathy. Amplified TCR beta CDR3 regions derived from RNA transcripts. The TCR CDR3 was amplified in a first-round RT-PCR using the HTBI primer set. One entry per CDR3 protein, called by TCRdb with MiXCR from the multiplex PCR reads. The table has a few hundred thousand distinct CDR3 sequences, 18% seen once. The source material was blood. Receptors originate from a man between 18 and 29 years old with Graves' ophthalmopathy.

A single count supports this clonotype. CDR3 bases: TGTGCCAGCAGCCCACTCTCGGGGGGCACTGAAGCTTTCTTT. Translating it yields CASSPLSGGTEAFF. This chain links TRBV2 with TRBJ1-1; D possibly corresponds to TRBD1 (5 bases). V shed 6 bases and J shed 4 bases, with 15 bases lying between them. Germline CDR1 and CDR2: SNHLY and FYNNEI. The CDR3 contains 14 residues.

This clonotype was observed many times. The V gene is TRBV18, the J gene TRBJ1-1; the D is unclear. The germline V and J ends were trimmed by 6 bases and 1 base, with 9 bases remaining between them. The CDR3 is 13 amino acids. Germline CDR1 KGHSH, CDR2 LQKENI. The CDR3 DNA follows: TGTGCCAGCTCGACTGACAAGAACACTGAAGCTTTCTTT. It is translated as CASSTDKNTEAFF.

This clonotype has ten or more counts. This sequence joins TRBV11-2 and TRBJ2-7, with TRBD1 matching 7 bases. The CDR3 runs 13 residues. CDR1 and CDR2 from the germline V gene are SGHAT and FQNNGV. V dropped 5 bases and J dropped 5; count of bases not matched to a gene: 6. The CDR3 loop is CASSVGQENEQYF. The DNA for the CDR3 is TGTGCCAGCAGCGTCGGACAGGAAAACGAGCAGTACTTC. Drawing the rest from reference TRBV11-2 and TRBJ2-7, the complete variable domain is EAGVAQSPRYKIIEKRQSVAFWCNPISGHATLYWYQQILGQGPKLLIQFQNNGVVDDSQLPKDRFSAERLKGVDSTLKIQPAKLEDSAVYLCASSVGQENEQYFGPGTRLTVT.

This chain connects TRBV12-3 or TRBV12-4 to TRBJ1-1, with D tentatively TRBD1 (5 bases). This CDR3 comprises 17 residues. Trimming took off 5 bases at V and 1 base at J, with 20 bases between the two ends. The CDR3 DNA reads as TGTGCCAGCAGTCCTTCGGGGGGGGGTTTGAGGAACACTGAAGCTTTCTTT. Translated: CASSPSGGGLRNTEAFF.

The table lists this clonotype with many counts. This chain's CDR3 is CAISLTRGYTF. The CDR3 nucleotides are TGTGCCATCTCCTTGACGCGTGGCTACACCTTC. J is TRBJ1-2 and V is TRBV6-1, with no clear D. The V end was cut by 10 bases, the J end by 7 bases, with 13 bases between. The germline V gene has CDR1 MNHNS and CDR2 SASEGT. The CDR3 has 11 amino acids.

Only a few counts were recorded for this clonotype. The chain combines TRBV5-1 with TRBJ1-6; D is perhaps TRBD1 (5 bases). Germline-derived CDR1 and CDR2 are SGHRS and YFSETQ. The V end was cut by 4 bases, the J end by 6 bases, with 20 bases between. The CDR3 consists of 17 residues. The CDR3 loop reads CASSPGNTQGRNSPLHF. CDR3 coding DNA: TGCGCCAGCAGCCCGGGAAACACGCAGGGACGTAATTCACCCCTCCACTTT.

This clonotype was detected many times. The rearrangement uses TRBV11-2 and TRBJ2-3, with 8 nucleotides matching TRBD1. With V trimmed by 8 bases and J by 3 bases, 10 bases remained unmatched. The CDR3 runs 15 residues. Germline V gene lookup returns CDR1 SGHAT and CDR2 FQNNGV. CDR3 nucleotide sequence: TGTGCCAGCGGGCCACACGGACAGGGAACAGATACGCAGTATTTT. Encoded protein: CASGPHGQGTDTQYF.

This clonotype was recorded a few times. The chain employs TRBV6-1 and TRBJ2-7; 7 bases are a match to TRBD1. The germline gives CDR1 MNHNS, CDR2 SASEGT. The CDR3 is 14 amino acids. The V gene end was trimmed by 8 bases and the J gene end by 1 base; junction bases not matched to a gene: 8. The CDR3 sequence: CASGKETGSYEQYF. The CDR3, as DNA: TGTGCCAGCGGTAAGGAGACAGGGTCCTACGAGCAGTACTTC.

V gene TRBV2 combines with J gene TRBJ2-7; either TRBD1 or TRBD2 may supply D (6 bases each). The CDR3 runs to 17 residues. Germline V gene lookup returns CDR1 SNHLY and CDR2 FYNNEI. V was clipped by 3 bases and J by 6 bases, with 24 bases between them. The CDR3 nucleotides are TGTGCCAGCAGTGATTCATGGGGGGCTAGCCGGCAGGGCGAGCAGTACTTC. As protein: CASSDSWGASRQGEQYF.

The sample holds many counts of this clonotype. This chain connects TRBV20-1 to TRBJ2-1; TRBD2 agrees at 9 bases. The CDR3 length is 15 residues. Germline V CDR1 and CDR2: DFQATT, SNEGSKA (reference sequence). V lost 1 base and J lost 8; bases outside the gene matches: 9. CDR3 DNA: TGCAGTGCTAGAGTCTGGGAAGCGGGGGGCGATGAGCAGTTCTTC. It is translated as CSARVWEAGGDEQFF.

The table lists this clonotype with many counts. V usage is TRBV5-6 and J usage is TRBJ2-7; D could derive from TRBD1 or TRBD2 (5 bases each). The CDR3 has 12 residues. V lost 4 bases and J 2 bases, leaving 7 bases between the germline ends. The V gene's germline CDR1 is SGHDT and CDR2 YYEEEE. The CDR3 DNA follows: TGTGCCAGCAGCGAGGGGCCCTACGAGCAGTACTTC. Translation: CASSEGPYEQYF. The full variable domain, in which reference TRBV5-6 and TRBJ2-7 provide the parts outside the CDR3, is DAGVTQSPTHLIKTRGQQVTLRCSPKSGHDTVSWYQQALGQGPQFIFQYYEEEERQRGNFPDRFSGHQFPNYSSELNVNALLLGDSALYLCASSEGPYEQYFGPGTRLTVT.

Only a few counts were recorded for this clonotype. This chain joins TRBV6-1 and TRBJ1-4; D remains unclear. This CDR3 comprises 14 residues. Germline CDR1 MNHNS, CDR2 SASEGT. The ends were cut back, 6 bases at V and 8 bases at J, with 16 bases in the middle. This chain's CDR3 is CASRANNGREKLFF. The CDR3 DNA is TGTGCCAGCAGGGCTAACAACGGCAGGGAAAAACTGTTTTTT.

This clonotype turned up a few times. This chain links TRBV12-3 or TRBV12-4 with TRBJ1-2, with no clear D. The CDR3 is 16 residues long. V lost 0 bases, J lost 8 bases, and 19 bases lay in between. The CDR3 bases are TGTGCCAGCAGTTTAGCGCTCGCGGGTCTAGCGGGAGGCTACACCTTC. Amino acid sequence: CASSLALAGLAGGYTF.

This clonotype showed up just a few times. This chain uses TRBV6-2 or TRBV6-3 with TRBJ2-7; 9 bases are shared with TRBD2. The CDR3 is made up of 14 amino acids. Germline V gene data show CDR1 as MNHEY and CDR2 as SVGEGT. The trim removed 10 bases at V and 4 bases at J, leaving 11 bases unmatched. The CDR3 reads CATAEQLAGYEQYF. The CDR3 nucleotides are TGTGCCACAGCTGAGCAGCTAGCGGGGTACGAGCAGTACTTC.

This clonotype was recorded a few times. V is TRBV12-3 or TRBV12-4 and J is TRBJ2-4; perhaps TRBD1 as D (6 bases). V gave up 3 bases and J gave up 6 bases, with 15 bases separating them. The CDR3 has 15 residues. The CDR3 protein is CASSFGGTSGNIQYF. Here the CDR3 DNA reads TGTGCCAGCAGTTTCGGTGGGACATCGGGAAACATTCAGTACTTC.

This sequence joins TRBV27 and TRBJ2-7; 13 bases match TRBD2. Germline trimming cut 7 bases from V and 7 bases from J; bases unmatched to any gene: 10. Per the germline V gene, CDR1 is MNHEY and CDR2 is SMNVEV (reference sequence). The length of the CDR3 is 15 residues. CDR3 residues: CASKGGLAGPWEQYF. For the CDR3, the DNA is TGTGCCAGCAAGGGGGGACTAGCGGGACCCTGGGAGCAGTACTTC.

This clonotype was seen ten or more times. The rearrangement joins TRBV5-1 to TRBJ2-7; the D call may be TRBD1 or TRBD2 (5 bases each). The CDR3 loop spans 13 amino acids. Germline CDR1 reads SGHRS; CDR2 reads YFSETQ. Trimming removed 3 bases at V and 2 bases at J, with 9 bases between. The CDR3: CASSWDGTYEQYF. CDR3 DNA sequence: TGCGCCAGCAGCTGGGACGGAACCTACGAGCAGTACTTC.

The rearrangement joins TRBV9 to TRBJ2-7; 12 nucleotides agree with TRBD1. After removal of 3 bases from V and 5 bases from J, the junction contained 3 bases not matched to a gene. Germline lookup yields CDR1 SGDLS and CDR2 YYNGEE. The CDR3 loop spans 14 amino acids. Here the CDR3 DNA reads TGTGCCAGCAGCGCCGGGACAGGGGGCGACGAGCAGTACTTC. Its protein product is CASSAGTGGDEQYF.

This clonotype was counted only a few times. A much larger clone differs by one base, so this may be a read error. This sequence joins TRBV11-2 and TRBJ1-1; TRBD1 might be the D (5 bases). Germline CDR1 reads SGHAT; CDR2 reads FQNNGV. The CDR3 contains 15 residues. Trimming left V 0 bases short and J 6 bases short, with 14 bases between. Written as DNA, the CDR3 is TGTGCCAGCAGCTTAGACGCCGGGGCAAGTCCTGAAGCTTTCTTT. Encoded protein: CASSLDAGASPEAFF.